This T cell receptor beta chain was captured by sequencing in a study of cytomegalovirus exposure and HLA in healthy donors. Study-level points and caveats: Across donors, presence/absence analyses took sequencing depth to be roughly uniform.

Per germline, CDR1 SGHRS and CDR2 YFSETQ. J was trimmed by 4 bases and V by 0 bases; bases with no gene match: 7. The CDR3 runs to 19 residues. It was with 60 Vbeta and 13 Jbeta primers that the PCR ran. Using immunoSEQ multiplex PCR, the repertoire was profiled, and TCRdb retains in-frame clones only, with some absent. The sample has about 130,000 clones, more than 65% seen once. The sample holds one count of this clone. Its antigen remains unknown. Sequences were obtained from PBMCs. The receptor was isolated from a man in his fifties in good health and CMV-seronegative. The J gene is TRBJ2-1, the V gene TRBV5-1, with TRBD2 identical over 16 bases. CDR3 loop: CASSLDPGTSGGAYNEQFF. The CDR3 nucleotides are TGCGCCAGCAGCTTGGATCCCGGGACTAGCGGGGGGGCATACAATGAGCAGTTCTTC.